This TCR beta chain is from a study of blood T cell repertoires in COVID-19. Study-level background: Some COVID-19 samples were acute and others convalescent; all came from the United States, Italy and Spain. From T cells, B-cell-depleted T cells, or PBMCs came the material, which was cDNA or gDNA.

The germline V gene encodes CDR1 SGDLS and CDR2 YYNGEE. The CDR3 contains 16 residues. V was trimmed by 5 bases and J by 0 bases, leaving 16 bases between them. Per the authors' pipeline: Amplification of reference gene primers provided the estimated nucleated cell counts. Some clones are missing from TCRdb's copy, which holds only in-frame ones; the method was immunoSEQ multiplex PCR. D and trimming come from the DNA, and the V and J calls and clone size come from that table. Among approximately 500,000 clones, 85% to 90% were seen once, and the ten largest hold 7.5% to 9%. Enrolment of Seattle patients took place during active infection, and they were followed longitudinally.

The clonotype comes from a woman in her forties or fifties with COVID-19, enrolled during active disease. The rearrangement joins TRBV9 to TRBJ2-3; TRBD2 is a possible D gene (5 bases). The sample taken for sequencing was peripheral blood. The CDR3 reads CASSRDEGLSTDTQYF. The CDR3 DNA sequence: TGTGCCAGCAGTCGAGATGAGGGATTAAGCACAGATACGCAGTATTTT.